This T cell receptor beta chain was captured in a study of blood T cell repertoires in COVID-19. About the research overall: PBMCs, B-cell-depleted T cells, or T cells were the source of the cDNA or gDNA that made up the material.

Repertoires were generated with immunoSEQ multiplex PCR, while TCRdb's copy carries only in-frame clones and drops some. The profile shows over 250,000 clones, under 90% of them singletons. Germline CDR1 is MGHRA and CDR2 is YSYEKL. The CDR3 covers 17 residues. Unmatched junction bases numbered 8, after V lost 4 bases and J lost 5 bases. The sample consisted of peripheral blood. The TCR was taken from a man aged 50 to 60 with acute or convalescent COVID-19. The chain is built from TRBV4-1 and TRBJ2-2, with TRBD2 matching over 12 bases. DNA of the CDR3: TGCGCCAGCAGCCCGACTGGACTAGCGGGGAGGACCGGGGAGCTGTTTTTT. Translating it yields CASSPTGLAGRTGELFF.